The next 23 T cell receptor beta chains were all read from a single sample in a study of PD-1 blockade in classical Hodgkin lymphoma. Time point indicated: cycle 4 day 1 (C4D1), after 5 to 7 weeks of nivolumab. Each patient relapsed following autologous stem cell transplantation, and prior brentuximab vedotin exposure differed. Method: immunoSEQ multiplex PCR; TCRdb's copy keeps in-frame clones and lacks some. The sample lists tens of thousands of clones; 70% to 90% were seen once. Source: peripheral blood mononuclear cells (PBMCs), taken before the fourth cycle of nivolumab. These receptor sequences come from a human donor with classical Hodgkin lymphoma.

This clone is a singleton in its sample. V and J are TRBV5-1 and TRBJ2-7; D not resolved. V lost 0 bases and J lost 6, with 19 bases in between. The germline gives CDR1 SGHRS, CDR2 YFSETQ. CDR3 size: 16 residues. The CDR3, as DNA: TGCGCCAGCAGCTTGGATTCGAGTTTCGGGTCGGGCGAGCAGTACTTC. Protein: CASSLDSSFGSGEQYF.

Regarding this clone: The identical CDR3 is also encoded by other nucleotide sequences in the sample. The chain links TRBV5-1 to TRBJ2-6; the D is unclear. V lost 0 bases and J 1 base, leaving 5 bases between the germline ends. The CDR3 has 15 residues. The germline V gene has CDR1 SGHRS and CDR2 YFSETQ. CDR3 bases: TGCGCCAGCAGCTTGGAAGGGTCTGGGGCCAACGTCCTGACTTTC. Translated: CASSLEGSGANVLTF.

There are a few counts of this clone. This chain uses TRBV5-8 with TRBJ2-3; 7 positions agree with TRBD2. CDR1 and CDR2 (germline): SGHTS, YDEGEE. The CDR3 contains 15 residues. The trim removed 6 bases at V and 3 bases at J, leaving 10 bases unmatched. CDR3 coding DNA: TGTGCCAGCATACGGGAGGATAAGTTGACAGATACGCAGTATTTT. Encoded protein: CASIREDKLTDTQYF.

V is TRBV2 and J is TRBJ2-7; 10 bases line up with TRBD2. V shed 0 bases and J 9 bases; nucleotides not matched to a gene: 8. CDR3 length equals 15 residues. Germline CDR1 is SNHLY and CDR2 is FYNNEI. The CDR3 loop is CASSEALAGGEVQYF. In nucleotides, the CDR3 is TGTGCCAGCAGTGAAGCTTTAGCGGGGGGAGAGGTGCAGTACTTC.

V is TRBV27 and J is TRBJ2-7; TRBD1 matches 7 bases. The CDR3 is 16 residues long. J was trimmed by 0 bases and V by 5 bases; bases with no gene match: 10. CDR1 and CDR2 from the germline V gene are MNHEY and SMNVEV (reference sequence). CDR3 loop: CASSQRSGTASYEQYF. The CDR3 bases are TGTGCCAGCAGTCAACGGTCCGGGACAGCCTCCTACGAGCAGTACTTC.

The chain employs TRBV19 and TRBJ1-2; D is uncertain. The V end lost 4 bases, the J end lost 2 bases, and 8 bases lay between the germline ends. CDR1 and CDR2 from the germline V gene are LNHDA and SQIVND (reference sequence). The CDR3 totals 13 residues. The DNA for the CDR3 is TGTGCCAGTAGTAACGACGGGAACTATGGCTACACCTTC. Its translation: CASSNDGNYGYTF. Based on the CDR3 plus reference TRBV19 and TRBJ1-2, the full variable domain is DGGITQSPKYLFRKEGQNVTLSCEQNLNHDAMYWYRQDPGQGLRLIYYSQIVNDFQKGDIAEGYSVSREKKESFPLTVTSAQKNPTAFYLCASSNDGNYGYTFGSGTRLTVV.

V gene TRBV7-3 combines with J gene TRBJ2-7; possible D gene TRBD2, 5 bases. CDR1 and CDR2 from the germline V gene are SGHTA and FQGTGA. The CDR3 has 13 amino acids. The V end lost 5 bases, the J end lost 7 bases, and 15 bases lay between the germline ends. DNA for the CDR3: TGTGCCAGCAGCCTTGACGGGGTTGGGGAGCAGTACTTC. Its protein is CASSLDGVGEQYF.

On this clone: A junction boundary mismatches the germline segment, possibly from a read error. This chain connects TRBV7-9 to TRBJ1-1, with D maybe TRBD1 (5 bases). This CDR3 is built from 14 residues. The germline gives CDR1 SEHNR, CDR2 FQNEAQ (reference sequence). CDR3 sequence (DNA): TGTGCCAACAGCTTAAGGGGTACCGGTACTGAAGCTTTCTTT. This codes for CANSLRGTGTEAFF.

CDR3 protein: CASSGQGFGTEAFF. CDR3 nucleotides: TGCGCCAGCAGCGGACAGGGTTTTGGCACTGAAGCTTTCTTT. This sequence joins TRBV5-1 and TRBJ1-1; 8 nucleotides match TRBD1. From germline, CDR1 is SGHRS and CDR2 YFSETQ. The V segment lost 4 bases and the J segment 4 bases; nucleotides outside the gene matches: 6. The CDR3 totals 14 residues.

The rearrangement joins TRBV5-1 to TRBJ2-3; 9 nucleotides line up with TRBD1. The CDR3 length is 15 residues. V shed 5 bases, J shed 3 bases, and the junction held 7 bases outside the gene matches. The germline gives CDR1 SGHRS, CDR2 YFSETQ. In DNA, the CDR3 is TGCGCCAGCAGTTCAGGGACAGGGATGACAGATACGCAGTATTTT. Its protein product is CASSSGTGMTDTQYF. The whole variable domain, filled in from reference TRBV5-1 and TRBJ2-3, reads KAGVTQTPRYLIKTRGQQVTLSCSPISGHRSVSWYQQTPGQGLQFLFEYFSETQRNKGNFPGRFSGRQFSNSRSEMNVSTLELGDSALYLCASSSGTGMTDTQYFGPGTRLTVL.

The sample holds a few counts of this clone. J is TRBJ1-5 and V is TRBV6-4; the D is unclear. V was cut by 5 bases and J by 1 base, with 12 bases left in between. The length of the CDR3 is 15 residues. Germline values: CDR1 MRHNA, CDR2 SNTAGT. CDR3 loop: CASSPQPNSNQPQHF. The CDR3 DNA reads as TGTGCCAGCAGTCCTCAACCCAACAGCAATCAGCCCCAGCATTTT.

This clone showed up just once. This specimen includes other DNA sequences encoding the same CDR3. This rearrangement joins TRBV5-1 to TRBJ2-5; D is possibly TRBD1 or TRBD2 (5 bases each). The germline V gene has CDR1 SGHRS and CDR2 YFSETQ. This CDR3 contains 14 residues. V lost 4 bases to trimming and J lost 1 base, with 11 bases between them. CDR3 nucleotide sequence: TGCGCCAGCAGCCTGAATGGGGGCCAAGAGACCCAGTACTTC. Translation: CASSLNGGQETQYF.

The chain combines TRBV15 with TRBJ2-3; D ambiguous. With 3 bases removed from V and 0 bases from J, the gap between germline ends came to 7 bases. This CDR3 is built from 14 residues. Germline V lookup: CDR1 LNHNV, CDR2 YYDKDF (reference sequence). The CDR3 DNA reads TGTGCCACCAGCAGCGCAAGGAGCACAGATACGCAGTATTTT. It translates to CATSSARSTDTQYF.

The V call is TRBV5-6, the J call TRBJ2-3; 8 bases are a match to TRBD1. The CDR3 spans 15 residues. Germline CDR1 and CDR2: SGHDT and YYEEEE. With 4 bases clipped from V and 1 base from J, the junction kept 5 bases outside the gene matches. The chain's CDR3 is CASSRQDRGTDTQYF. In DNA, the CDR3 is TGTGCCAGCAGCCGTCAGGACAGGGGCACAGATACGCAGTATTTT.

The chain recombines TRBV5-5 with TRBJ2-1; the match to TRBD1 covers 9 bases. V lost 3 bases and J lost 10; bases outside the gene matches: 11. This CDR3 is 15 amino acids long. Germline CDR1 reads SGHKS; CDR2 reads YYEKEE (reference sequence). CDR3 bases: TGTGCCAGCAGCTCGGGGGCGGGACAGGGAGGCGAGCAGTTCTTC. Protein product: CASSSGAGQGGEQFF.

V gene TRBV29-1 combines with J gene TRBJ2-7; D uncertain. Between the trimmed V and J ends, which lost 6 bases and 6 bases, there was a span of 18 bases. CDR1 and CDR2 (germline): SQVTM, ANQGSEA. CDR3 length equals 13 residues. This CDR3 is CSVRTGSSSEQYF. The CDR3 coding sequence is TGCAGCGTCCGAACGGGCTCCTCGAGCGAGCAGTACTTC.

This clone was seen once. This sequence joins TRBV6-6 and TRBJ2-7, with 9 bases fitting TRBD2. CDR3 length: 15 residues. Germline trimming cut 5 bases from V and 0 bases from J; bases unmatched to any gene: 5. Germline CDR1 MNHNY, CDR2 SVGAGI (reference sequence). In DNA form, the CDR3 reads TGTGCCAGCAGTACCAGCGGGGGGCCCTCCTACGAGCAGTACTTC. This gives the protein CASSTSGGPSYEQYF.

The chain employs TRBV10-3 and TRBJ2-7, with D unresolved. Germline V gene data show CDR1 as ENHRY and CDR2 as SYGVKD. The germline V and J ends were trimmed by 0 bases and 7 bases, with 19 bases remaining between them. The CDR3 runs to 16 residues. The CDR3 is CAISESQVGVLREQYF. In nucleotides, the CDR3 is TGTGCCATCAGTGAGTCCCAAGTTGGGGTTCTGCGGGAGCAGTACTTC.

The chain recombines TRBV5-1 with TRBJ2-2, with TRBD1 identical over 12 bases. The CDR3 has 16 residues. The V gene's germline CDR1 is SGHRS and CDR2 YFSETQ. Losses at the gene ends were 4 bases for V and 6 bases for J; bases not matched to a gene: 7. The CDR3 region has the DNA TGCGCCAGCAGCGCTGCCGGGACAGGGGGCGCCGGGGAGCTGTTTTTT. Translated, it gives CASSAAGTGGAGELFF.

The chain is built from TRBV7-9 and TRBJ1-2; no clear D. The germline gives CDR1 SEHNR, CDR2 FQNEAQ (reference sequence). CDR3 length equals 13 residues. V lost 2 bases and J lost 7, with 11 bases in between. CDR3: CASSLRGPTGYTF. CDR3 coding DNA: TGTGCCAGCAGCTTAAGAGGGCCAACTGGCTACACCTTC.

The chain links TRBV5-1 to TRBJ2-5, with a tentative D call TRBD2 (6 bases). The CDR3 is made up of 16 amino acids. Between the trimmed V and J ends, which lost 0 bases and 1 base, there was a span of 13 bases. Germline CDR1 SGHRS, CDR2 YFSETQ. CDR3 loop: CASSLVGLGGQETQYF. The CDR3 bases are TGCGCCAGCAGCTTGGTAGGATTGGGGGGCCAAGAGACCCAGTACTTC.

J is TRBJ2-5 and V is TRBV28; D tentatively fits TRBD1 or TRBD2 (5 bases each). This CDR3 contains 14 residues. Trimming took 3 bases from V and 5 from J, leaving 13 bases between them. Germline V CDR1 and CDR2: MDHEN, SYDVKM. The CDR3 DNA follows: TGTGCCAGCAGTTTGCCAGGGTCGGGGGAGACCCAGTACTTC. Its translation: CASSLPGSGETQYF.

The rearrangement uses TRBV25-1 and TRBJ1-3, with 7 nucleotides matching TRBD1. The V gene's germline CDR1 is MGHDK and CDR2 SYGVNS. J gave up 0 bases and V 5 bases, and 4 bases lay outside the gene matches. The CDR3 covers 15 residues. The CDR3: CASSQQGTSGNTIYF. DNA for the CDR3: TGTGCCAGCAGTCAACAGGGGACCTCTGGAAACACCATATATTTT.